The entry that follows covers one TCR beta chain sequence. This clone appeared a few times. Its antigen has not been determined. Base-call qualities are not available, and no considerably larger clone is one nucleotide away. Between the V and J ends, shortened by 2 bases and 3 bases respectively, the junction contains 11 bases. The germline V gene sets CDR1 to MDHEN and CDR2 to SYDVKM. The CDR3 has 14 amino acids, counting the end cysteine and phenylalanine. Here the CDR3 DNA is all that survives: 42 bases in frame from base 1. From each donor, a single peripheral blood sample of about 116 mL on average was drawn into heparinised tubes. A BD FACSAria II and a panel including CD45RO, CCR7, CD25, CD127, CD95 and CD27 were used to sort naive, central memory, regulatory and stem cell-like memory CD4+ T cells. Every sorted population had a purity above 95%. PBMCs were isolated right away by Lymphoprep density gradient centrifugation and were stained directly, without culture. So that batch effects would be minimized, each experiment stained and sorted samples in pairs, pairing one healthy donor with one patient.

The entire amount of isolated RNA was reverse transcribed using the High Capacity cDNA Reverse Transcription Kit, so the sequenced TCRB transcripts were expressed ones. Deep immunoSEQ sequencing was applied to naive, central memory and regulatory T cell samples, giving an average of about 3.8 million total reads per sample. Sorted cells were lysed in RLT buffer and RNA was extracted with DNase-treated RNeasy Micro or Mini kits, depending on cell number. Each cell subset was processed on its own to prevent cross-contamination, while patient and healthy donor samples were processed together. Using the immunoSEQ multiplex PCR, TCRB sequences were amplified from cDNA into 87-bp fragments spanning the CDR3 region. The amplicons were sequenced using the Illumina HiSeq platform. The published analysis was carried out like this. Synthetic template baselines were used to correct PCR bias computationally, reads within Hamming distance 2 were collapsed together, and singletons that could not be merged were discarded. Reads were aligned against IMGT to assign V, D and J genes, CDR3 length and insertions or deletions at six rearrangement sites. Clonotype counts were normalized to sorted cell number within each subset before computing true diversity and Gini coefficients with the tcR R package. The overlap coefficient, calculated on TCRB nucleotide sequences, was used to quantify repertoire sharing. Out-of-frame TCRB sequences from naive cells were analyzed as a proxy for the pre-selection repertoire. As stored in TCRdb, this immuneACCESS dataset retains in-frame rearrangements with V and J assigned. A fraction of the clones does not appear; measured against another copy, unresolved V genes explain less than half of the discrepancy, and the remainder lacks a known reason. For V, J and clone size, that table is used; D and trimming come from the DNA. In all, the sample holds roughly 350,000 clones, and 11% of those were seen once. Under 0.02% of the sample goes to the ten largest clones.

This record comes from a study of beta chain features in type 1 diabetes listed by TCRdb under 2018. General notes on the study: Mean age, gender distribution, total cell number and subset yield did not differ between patients and healthy donors. A total of over 90,000,000 sorted cells were examined across all samples, and a strong correlation was observed between cell number per subset and RNA yield. The study compared the TCRB repertoires of sorted circulating CD4+ T cell subsets in recently diagnosed type 1 diabetes patients with those in matched healthy donors. Regulatory and stem cell-like memory subsets were isolated from only 8 patients and roughly eight healthy donors, whereas naive and central memory subsets came from all 30 or so donors. Study-level results and caveats: Patients with type 1 diabetes made fewer insertions and deleted more nucleotides at VDJ recombination sites, implying thymic rearrangement abnormalities. Shorter templates might have been favored by PCR, but patient and control samples were amplified and corrected together, so both groups would have been affected equally by any skew. Because cDNA was sequenced instead of genomic DNA, highly expressing activated cells could be over-represented, though the groups showed no difference in activation or CD3 levels. Naive, central memory and regulatory TCRB repertoires appeared more similar among patients than among healthy donors. Type 1 diabetes patients showed a moderate but significant shortening of TCRB CDR3 length in all four CD4+ subsets. Because small numbers of individuals were included in the HLA sub-analyses, any influence of HLA type on TCRB rearrangement was left unresolved.

The sequencing sample was made of naive CD4+ T cells from blood. The meaning of the sample's cell subset or site label: true naive CD4+ T cells. This clonotype originated in a woman in her twenties or thirties in good health. The chain uses TRBV28 and TRBJ2-7; the D segment could be TRBD2, given 6 matching bases. The nucleotide sequence reads TGTGCCAGCAGTTTAACGGGAGCAAGCTACGAGCAGTACTTC. This is translated as CASSLTGASYEQYF.